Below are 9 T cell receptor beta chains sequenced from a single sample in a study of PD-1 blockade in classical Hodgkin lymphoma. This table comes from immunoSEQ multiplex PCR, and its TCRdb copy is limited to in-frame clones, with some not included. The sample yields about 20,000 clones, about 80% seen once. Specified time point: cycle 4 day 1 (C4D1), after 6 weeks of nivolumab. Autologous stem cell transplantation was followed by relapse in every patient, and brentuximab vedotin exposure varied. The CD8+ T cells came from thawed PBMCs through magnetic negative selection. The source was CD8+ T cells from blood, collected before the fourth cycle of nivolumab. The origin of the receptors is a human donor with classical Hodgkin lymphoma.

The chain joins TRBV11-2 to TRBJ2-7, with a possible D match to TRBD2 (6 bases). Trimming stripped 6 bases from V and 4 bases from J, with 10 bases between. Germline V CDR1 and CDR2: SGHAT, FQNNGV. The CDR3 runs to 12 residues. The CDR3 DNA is TGTGCCAGCAGAGCGGGCCCTTACGAGCAGTACTTC. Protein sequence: CASRAGPYEQYF.

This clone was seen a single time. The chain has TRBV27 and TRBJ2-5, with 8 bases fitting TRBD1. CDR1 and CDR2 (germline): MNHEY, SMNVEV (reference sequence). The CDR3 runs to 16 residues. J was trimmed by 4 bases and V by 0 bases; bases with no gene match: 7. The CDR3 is CASSLSPGGASETQYF. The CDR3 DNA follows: TGTGCCAGCAGTTTATCGCCAGGGGGCGCCTCAGAGACCCAGTACTTC.

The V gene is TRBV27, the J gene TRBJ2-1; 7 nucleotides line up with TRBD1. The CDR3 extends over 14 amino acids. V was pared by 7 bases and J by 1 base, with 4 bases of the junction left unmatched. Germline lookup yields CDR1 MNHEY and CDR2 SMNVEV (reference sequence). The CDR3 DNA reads TGTGCCAGCACCGCAGGGGGTTCCTACAATGAGCAGTTCTTC. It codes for CASTAGGSYNEQFF.

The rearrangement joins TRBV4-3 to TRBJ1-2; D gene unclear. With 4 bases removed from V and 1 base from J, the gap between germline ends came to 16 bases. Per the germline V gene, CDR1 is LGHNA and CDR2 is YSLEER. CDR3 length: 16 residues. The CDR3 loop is CASSREPEANNYGYTF. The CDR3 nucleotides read TGCGCCAGCAGCCGGGAACCGGAGGCGAATAACTATGGCTACACCTTC.

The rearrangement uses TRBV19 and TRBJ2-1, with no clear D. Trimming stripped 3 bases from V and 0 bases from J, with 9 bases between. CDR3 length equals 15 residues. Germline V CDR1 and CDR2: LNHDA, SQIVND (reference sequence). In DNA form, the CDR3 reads TGTGCCAGTAGTATGATACCCATCTCCTACAATGAGCAGTTCTTC. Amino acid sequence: CASSMIPISYNEQFF.

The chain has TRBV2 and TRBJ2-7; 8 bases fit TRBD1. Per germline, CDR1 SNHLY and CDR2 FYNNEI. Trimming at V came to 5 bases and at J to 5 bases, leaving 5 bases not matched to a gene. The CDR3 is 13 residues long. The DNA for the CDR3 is TGTGCCAGCAGTCCCAGGGGGCATAACGAGCAGTACTTC. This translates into CASSPRGHNEQYF. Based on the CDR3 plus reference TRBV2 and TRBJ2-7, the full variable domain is EPEVTQTPSHQVTQMGQEVILRCVPISNHLYFYWYRQILGQKVEFLVSFYNNEISEKSEIFDDQFSVERPDGSNFTLKIRSTKLEDSAMYFCASSPRGHNEQYFGPGTRLTVT.

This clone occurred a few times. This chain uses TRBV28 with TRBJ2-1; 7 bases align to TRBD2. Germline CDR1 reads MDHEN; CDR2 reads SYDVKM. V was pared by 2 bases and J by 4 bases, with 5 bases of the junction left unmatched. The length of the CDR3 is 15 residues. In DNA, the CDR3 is TGTGCCAGCAGTTTACGGGGCGGGGGTTACAATGAGCAGTTCTTC. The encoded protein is CASSLRGGGYNEQFF.

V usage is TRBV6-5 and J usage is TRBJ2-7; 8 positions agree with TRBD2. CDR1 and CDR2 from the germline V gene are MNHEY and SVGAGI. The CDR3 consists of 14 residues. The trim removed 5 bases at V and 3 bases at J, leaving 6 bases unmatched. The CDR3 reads CASSDLAGLYEQYF. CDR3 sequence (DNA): TGTGCCAGCAGTGATCTAGCGGGCCTCTACGAGCAGTACTTC.

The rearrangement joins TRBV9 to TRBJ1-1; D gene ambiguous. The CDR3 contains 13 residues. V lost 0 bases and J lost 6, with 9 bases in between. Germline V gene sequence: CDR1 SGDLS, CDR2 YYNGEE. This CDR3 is CASSVGGGAEAFF. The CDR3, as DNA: TGTGCCAGCAGCGTAGGGGGTGGGGCTGAAGCTTTCTTT.